This entry features one T cell receptor (beta chain) sequence. Its antigen remains unknown. The CDR3 totals 17 residues. Trimming removed 2 bases from V and 4 bases from J; junction bases left unmatched: 10. Germline V gives CDR1 SGHRS, CDR2 YFSETQ. Method: immunoSEQ multiplex PCR; TCRdb's copy keeps in-frame clones and lacks some. This table has some 120,000 clones, more than 70% appearing once. These data come from a study of T cell responses to AZD1222 COVID-19 vaccine. Study-level results: Sampled repertoires all dated from after the peak T cell response.

This sequence joins TRBV5-1 and TRBJ2-5; TRBD2 matches at 11 bases. The TCR was taken from an adult in good health. Sequencing was performed on peripheral blood, taken on day 0 of AZD1222 vaccination. This CDR3 is CASSFTSGRMSGETQYF. The CDR3 bases are TGCGCCAGCAGCTTTACTAGCGGGAGAATGAGTGGAGAGACCCAGTACTTC.